This is a list of T cell receptor beta chains from one sample in a study of T cell repertoires in cytomegalovirus infection. TCRdb re-analysed the reads in MiXCR, keeping a single row per CDR3 protein. This sample carries approximately 250,000 distinct CDR3 sequences, 22% of them seen once, and the ten largest clones take 15% to 20%. The source material was CD8+ T cells from PBMCs. These receptors were collected from a human donor in good health (CMV status not recorded). Some clones in this sample may be carry-over from other donors' samples. The CDR3 runs from the conserved cysteine through the conserved F or W. Fields, in order: clone size, J gene, D gene, V gene, CDR3 protein, CDR3 DNA. The D gene is left open where the match is weak. Clone size, where shown, is once, few, many, or a class for clones that have expanded.

>few|TRBJ2-5|TRBD2|TRBV15
CATTGLGQETQYF
TGTGCCACAACGGGACTAGGGCAGGAGACCCAGTACTTC
>few|TRBJ2-1|NA|TRBV24-1
CATSADGRTREQFF
TGTGCCACCAGTGCCGACGGTAGAACCAGGGAGCAGTTCTTC
>NA|TRBJ1-1|NA|TRBV27
CASSLSAGVKSEAFF
TGTGCCAGCAGTTTATCGGCCGGGGTTAAGAGTGAAGCTTTCTTT
>many|TRBJ1-2|TRBD1|TRBV7-8
CASSPLSTGGALYGYTF
TGTGCCAGCAGCCCACTCTCGACAGGGGGCGCTTTATATGGCTACACCTTC
>NA|TRBJ2-1|TRBD2|TRBV7-2
CASSPYGLDNEQFF
TGTGCCAGCAGCCCCTACGGACTAGACAATGAGCAGTTCTTC
>NA|TRBJ2-3|TRBD2|TRBV7-2
CASSLSGGPPDTQYF
TGTGCCAGCAGCCTTAGCGGGGGTCCCCCAGATACGCAGTATTTT
>NA|TRBJ1-1|NA|TRBV18
CASSDGSSGLNTEAFF
TGTGCCAGCTCAGATGGTTCGTCAGGGTTGAACACTGAAGCTTTCTTT
>few|TRBJ2-3|NA|TRBV19
CASSSTPSATDTQYF
TGTGCCAGTAGCTCGACACCGTCTGCCACAGATACGCAGTATTTT
>NA|TRBJ2-1|TRBD1|TRBV6-6
CASSGTGGNEQFF
TGTGCCAGCAGTGGCACAGGGGGCAATGAGCAGTTCTTC
>NA|TRBJ1-4|NA|TRBV7-6
CASSFRGQINEKLFF
TGTGCCAGCAGCTTCCGCGGACAAATTAATGAAAAACTGTTTTTT
>many|TRBJ2-7|TRBD1|TRBV7-9
CASSPTGGPYEQYF
TGTGCCAGCAGCCCTACAGGGGGCCCATACGAGCAGTACTTC
>NA|TRBJ1-5|TRBD1|TRBV29-1
CSVGGTGPGDQPQHF
TGCAGCGTTGGTGGGACAGGGCCGGGCGATCAGCCCCAGCATTTT
>few|TRBJ1-3|NA|TRBV7-2
CASSPTWDTIYF
TGTGCCAGCAGCCCCACATGGGACACCATATATTTT
>few|TRBJ2-5|TRBD2|TRBV15
CATSREPSGAETQYF
TGTGCCACCAGCAGAGAGCCTAGCGGGGCGGAGACCCAGTACTTC
>few|TRBJ1-2|NA|TRBV20-1
CSARGFDRNYGYTF
TGCAGTGCTAGAGGTTTTGACCGTAACTATGGCTACACCTTC
>NA|TRBJ2-4|NA|TRBV29-1
CSVVVQGFGRYF
TGCAGCGTTGTAGTACAGGGCTTCGGCCGGTACTTC
>NA|TRBJ2-1|TRBD2|TRBV19
CASGGISYNEQFF
TGTGCCAGCGGGGGGATCTCCTACAATGAGCAGTTCTTC
>NA|TRBJ1-2|NA|TRBV19
CASSISTGNYGYTF
TGTGCCAGTAGTATTAGTACCGGGAACTATGGCTACACCTTC
>NA|TRBJ2-3|NA|TRBV20-1
CSARTPSTDTQYF
TGCAGTGCTAGGACACCGAGCACAGATACGCAGTATTTT
>few|TRBJ2-7|NA|TRBV10-3
CAISDLGQYYEQYF
TGTGCCATCAGTGATTTAGGACAGTACTACGAGCAGTACTTC
>few|TRBJ1-1|TRBD1|TRBV7-9
CASSPGTAMNTEAFF
TGTGCCAGCAGCCCCGGGACAGCAATGAACACTGAAGCTTTCTTT
>NA|TRBJ2-7|TRBD1|TRBV14
CASSPRDRAFYEQYF
TGTGCCAGCAGCCCCCGGGACAGGGCGTTCTACGAGCAGTACTTC
>many|TRBJ2-7|TRBD1|TRBV7-3
CASSETGQGDYEQYF
TGTGCCAGCAGCGAGACGGGACAGGGGGACTACGAGCAGTACTTC
>many|TRBJ1-6|TRBD1|TRBV5-6
CASSSLGTENSPLHF
TGTGCCAGCAGCTCTTTGGGGACAGAGAATTCACCCCTCCACTTT
>few|TRBJ2-3|NA|TRBV7-9
CASSLIPVDTQYF
TGTGCCAGCAGCTTAATTCCCGTGGATACGCAGTATTTT
>NA|TRBJ2-5|NA|TRBV6-6
CASSYSIRTGETQYF
TGTGCCAGCAGTTACTCGATTCGAACTGGAGAGACCCAGTACTTC
>NA|TRBJ1-1|TRBD1|TRBV4-1
CASSQGTGGLMNTEAFF
TGCGCCAGCAGCCAAGGGACAGGGGGCCTCATGAACACTGAAGCTTTCTTT
>NA|TRBJ2-2|NA|TRBV2
CASSEARGYRGGELFF
TGTGCCAGCAGTGAGGCCCGGGGTTATCGTGGCGGGGAGCTGTTTTTT
>few|TRBJ2-7|NA|TRBV12-3/TRBV12-4
CASSFSGETYEQYF
TGTGCCAGCAGTTTTTCTGGGGAGACCTACGAGCAGTACTTC
>NA|TRBJ2-2|NA|TRBV7-4
CASSLAKDTGELFF
TGTGCCAGCAGCTTAGCGAAGGACACCGGGGAGCTGTTTTTT
>NA|TRBJ2-3|TRBD1|TRBV6-2/TRBV6-3
CASSSDRTGTSTDTQYF
TGTGCCAGCAGTTCGGATAGGACAGGAACTAGCACAGATACGCAGTATTTT
>few|TRBJ1-1|NA|TRBV6-5
CASSYSRIMNTEAFF
TGTGCCAGCAGTTACTCGCGCATCATGAACACTGAAGCTTTCTTT
>many|TRBJ1-1|NA|TRBV5-1
CASSLGWGMNTEAFF
TGCGCCAGCAGCTTGGGGTGGGGGATGAACACTGAAGCTTTCTTT
>many|TRBJ1-4|NA|TRBV7-2
CASSLLQGWVEKLFF
TGTGCCAGCAGCCTTTTACAGGGCTGGGTTGAAAAACTGTTTTTT
>NA|TRBJ2-1|NA|TRBV20-1
CSARGTLNNEQFF
TGCAGTGCTAGAGGGACGTTAAACAATGAGCAGTTCTTC
>many|TRBJ1-1|NA|TRBV11-2
CASSLAGGGNMNTEAFF
TGTGCCAGCAGCTTAGCCGGAGGTGGAAACATGAACACTGAAGCTTTCTTT
>few|TRBJ2-7|TRBD1|TRBV19
CASGGQGASYEQYF
TGTGCCAGTGGGGGGCAGGGGGCCTCCTACGAGCAGTACTTC
>NA|TRBJ1-2|TRBD1|TRBV29-1
CSVGDRGHPF
TGCAGCGTTGGGGACAGGGGGCACCCCTTC
>few|TRBJ1-2|NA|TRBV2
CASSTKVLTGGYTF
TGTGCCAGCAGTACAAAGGTGCTTACGGGAGGCTACACCTTC
>few|TRBJ1-1|NA|TRBV29-1
CSVVWDPPLGTEAFF
TGCAGCGTTGTATGGGACCCCCCTCTGGGGACTGAAGCTTTCTTT
>many|TRBJ2-1|NA|TRBV7-8
CASSLARGDEQFF
TGTGCCAGCAGCCTAGCCAGGGGCGATGAGCAGTTCTTC
>few|TRBJ1-2|NA|TRBV5-1
CASSLVDGADGYTF
TGCGCCAGCAGCTTGGTTGACGGGGCAGATGGCTACACCTTC
>many|TRBJ1-4|TRBD1|TRBV7-8
CASSLALPGQGWEDEKLFF
TGTGCCAGCAGCTTAGCGTTGCCGGGACAGGGTTGGGAGGATGAAAAACTGTTTTTT
>NA|TRBJ1-4|TRBD1|TRBV6-5
CASSSTGTDNEKLFF
TGTGCCAGCAGTTCTACCGGGACAGATAATGAAAAACTGTTTTTT
>NA|TRBJ1-2|TRBD1|TRBV12-3/TRBV12-4
CASSAPGQGDYGYTF
TGTGCCAGCAGTGCTCCGGGACAGGGAGACTATGGCTACACCTTC
>many|TRBJ1-2|NA|TRBV29-1
CSVDAGNYGYTF
TGCAGCGTTGACGCCGGGAACTATGGCTACACCTTC
>many|TRBJ1-1|NA|TRBV27
CASSLVGTGANEAFF
TGTGCCAGCAGTTTAGTGGGCACGGGAGCTAATGAAGCTTTCTTT
>NA|TRBJ2-2|TRBD2|TRBV25-1
CASRPPGGLAGELFF
TGTGCCAGCAGACCCCCGGGGGGGCTCGCCGGGGAGCTGTTTTTT